This T cell receptor (beta chain) came from a study of graft-versus-host responses after intestinal transplantation. Libraries were prepared by immunoSEQ multiplex PCR; TCRdb keeps only in-frame clonotypes and omits some of them. Of around 71,000 clones in the sample, about 94% were seen once. As regards this clone: What it recognizes is unknown.

V was clipped by 1 base and J by 3 bases, with 15 bases between them. The CDR3 has 16 residues. Germline V gene data show CDR1 as MNHEY and CDR2 as SMNVEV (reference sequence). This sequence joins TRBV27 and TRBJ1-1; no firm D call. The starting material was unstimulated CD8+ T cells sorted from spleen or lymph node cells, obtained before intestinal transplant. This receptor was obtained from a human donor who received an intestinal transplant. As DNA, the CDR3 is TGTGCCAGCAGTTTATTCAATCGGCTTCCATACACTGAAGCTTTCTTT. It codes for CASSLFNRLPYTEAFF.